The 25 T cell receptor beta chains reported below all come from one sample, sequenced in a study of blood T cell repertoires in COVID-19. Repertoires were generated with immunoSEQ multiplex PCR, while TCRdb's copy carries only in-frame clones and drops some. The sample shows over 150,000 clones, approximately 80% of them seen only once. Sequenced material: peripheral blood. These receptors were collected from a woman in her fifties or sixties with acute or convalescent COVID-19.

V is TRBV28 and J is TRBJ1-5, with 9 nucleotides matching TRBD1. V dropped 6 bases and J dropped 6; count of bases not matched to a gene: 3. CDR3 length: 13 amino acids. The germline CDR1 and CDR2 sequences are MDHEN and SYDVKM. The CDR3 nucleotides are TGTGCCAGCAGACGGACAGGGGTTCAGCCCCAGCATTTT. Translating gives CASRRTGVQPQHF.

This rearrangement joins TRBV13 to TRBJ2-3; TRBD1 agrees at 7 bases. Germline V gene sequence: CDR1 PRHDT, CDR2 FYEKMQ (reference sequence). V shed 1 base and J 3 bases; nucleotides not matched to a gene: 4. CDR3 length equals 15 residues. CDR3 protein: CASSLVRGQTDTQYF. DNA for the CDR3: TGTGCCAGCAGCTTAGTGAGGGGGCAGACAGATACGCAGTATTTT.

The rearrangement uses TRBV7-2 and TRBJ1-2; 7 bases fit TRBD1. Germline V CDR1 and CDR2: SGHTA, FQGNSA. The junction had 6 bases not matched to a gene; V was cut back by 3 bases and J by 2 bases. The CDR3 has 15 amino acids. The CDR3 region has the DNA TGTGCCAGCAGCTTTGATCAGGGGGAAAACTATGGCTACACCTTC. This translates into CASSFDQGENYGYTF.

The CDR3 DNA is TGTGCCAGCAGCTTGGGGCAGGGGGCCGACTATGGCTACACCTTC. This codes for CASSLGQGADYGYTF. This sequence joins TRBV5-8 and TRBJ1-2; 8 bases match TRBD1. V was pared by 0 bases and J by 3 bases, with 4 bases of the junction left unmatched. This CDR3 spans 15 amino acids. The germline gives CDR1 SGHTS, CDR2 YDEGEE.

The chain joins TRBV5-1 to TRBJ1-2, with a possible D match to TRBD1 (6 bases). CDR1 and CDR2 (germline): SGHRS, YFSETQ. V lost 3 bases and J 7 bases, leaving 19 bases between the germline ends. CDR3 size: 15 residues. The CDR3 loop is CASSWKPGEPSGYTF. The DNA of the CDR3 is TGCGCCAGCAGCTGGAAGCCAGGGGAGCCCAGTGGCTACACCTTC.

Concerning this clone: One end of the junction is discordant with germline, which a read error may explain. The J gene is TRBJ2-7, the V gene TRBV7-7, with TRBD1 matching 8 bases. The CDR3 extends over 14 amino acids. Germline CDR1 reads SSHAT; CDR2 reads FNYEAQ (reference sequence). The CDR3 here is CASSAGQGSYEQYF. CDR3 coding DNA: TGTGCTAGCAGCGCCGGACAGGGTTCCTACGAGCAGTACTTC.

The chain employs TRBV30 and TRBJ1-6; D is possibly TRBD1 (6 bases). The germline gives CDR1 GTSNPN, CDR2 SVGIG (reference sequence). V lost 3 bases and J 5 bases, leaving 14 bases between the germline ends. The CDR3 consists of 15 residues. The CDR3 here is CAWRRTVPNNSPLHF. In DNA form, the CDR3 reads TGTGCCTGGAGACGGACAGTCCCTAATAATTCACCCCTCCACTTT.

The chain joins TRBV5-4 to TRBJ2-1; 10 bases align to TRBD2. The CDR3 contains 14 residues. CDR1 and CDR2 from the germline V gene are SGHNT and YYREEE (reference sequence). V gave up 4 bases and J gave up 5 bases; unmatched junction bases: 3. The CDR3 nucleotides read TGTGCCAGCAGCCCAACTAGCGGGGACAATGAGCAGTTCTTC. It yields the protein CASSPTSGDNEQFF. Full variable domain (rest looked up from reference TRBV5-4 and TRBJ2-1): ETGVTQSPTHLIKTRGQQVTLRCSSQSGHNTVSWYQQALGQGPQFIFQYYREEENGRGNFPPRFSGLQFPNYSSELNVNALELDDSALYLCASSPTSGDNEQFFGPGTRLTVL.

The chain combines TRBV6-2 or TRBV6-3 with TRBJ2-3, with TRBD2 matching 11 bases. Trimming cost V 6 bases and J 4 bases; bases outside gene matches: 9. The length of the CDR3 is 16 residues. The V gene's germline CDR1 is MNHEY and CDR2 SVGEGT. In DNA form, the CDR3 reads TGTGCCAGCAGCCCGATTAGCGGGGGGGCCCCAGATACGCAGTATTTT. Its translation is CASSPISGGAPDTQYF.

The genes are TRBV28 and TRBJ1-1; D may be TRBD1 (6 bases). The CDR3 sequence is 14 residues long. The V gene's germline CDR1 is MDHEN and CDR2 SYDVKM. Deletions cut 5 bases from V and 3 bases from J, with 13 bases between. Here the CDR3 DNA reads TGTGCCAGCAGTACACAGGGAAGGGACACTGAAGCTTTCTTT. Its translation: CASSTQGRDTEAFF.

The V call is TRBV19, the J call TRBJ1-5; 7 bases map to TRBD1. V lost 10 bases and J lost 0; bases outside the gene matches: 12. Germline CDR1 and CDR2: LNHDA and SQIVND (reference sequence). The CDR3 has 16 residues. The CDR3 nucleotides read TGTGCCACCGCGACAGGGATGGGGTTTAGCAATCAGCCCCAGCATTTT. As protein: CATATGMGFSNQPQHF.

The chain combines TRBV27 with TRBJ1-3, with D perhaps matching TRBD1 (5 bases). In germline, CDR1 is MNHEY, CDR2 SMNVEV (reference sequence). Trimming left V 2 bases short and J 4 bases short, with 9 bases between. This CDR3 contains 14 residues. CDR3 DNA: TGTGCCAGCAGTTTAAGGGGCAAAGGAAACACCATATATTTT. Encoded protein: CASSLRGKGNTIYF.

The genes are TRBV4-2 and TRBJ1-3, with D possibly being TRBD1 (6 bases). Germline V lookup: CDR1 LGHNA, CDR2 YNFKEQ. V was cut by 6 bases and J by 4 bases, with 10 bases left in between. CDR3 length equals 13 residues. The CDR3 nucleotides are TGTGCCAGCAGAGGGACATCCGGAAACACCATATATTTT. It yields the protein CASRGTSGNTIYF.

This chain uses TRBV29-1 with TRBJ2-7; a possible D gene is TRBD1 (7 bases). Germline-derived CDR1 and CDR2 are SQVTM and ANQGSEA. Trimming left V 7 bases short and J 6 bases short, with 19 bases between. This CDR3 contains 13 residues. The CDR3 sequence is CSGRDRVLGEQYF. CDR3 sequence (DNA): TGCAGCGGGCGGGACAGAGTTTTGGGCGAGCAGTACTTC.

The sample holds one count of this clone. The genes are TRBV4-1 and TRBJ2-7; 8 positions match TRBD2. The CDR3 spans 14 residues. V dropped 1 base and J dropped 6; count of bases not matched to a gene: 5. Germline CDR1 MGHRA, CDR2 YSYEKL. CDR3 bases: TGCGCCAGCAGCCAAGTGGACGGGAGGGGCGAGCAGTACTTC. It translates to CASSQVDGRGEQYF.

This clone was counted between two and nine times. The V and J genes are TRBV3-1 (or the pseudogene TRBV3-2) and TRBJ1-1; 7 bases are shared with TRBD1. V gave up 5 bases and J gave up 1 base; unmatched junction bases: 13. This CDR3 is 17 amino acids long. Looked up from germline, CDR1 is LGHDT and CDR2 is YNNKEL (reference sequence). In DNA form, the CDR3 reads TGTGCCAGCAGCAAAAGACAGGGCCGGGGACAGAACACTGAAGCTTTCTTT. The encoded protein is CASSKRQGRGQNTEAFF.

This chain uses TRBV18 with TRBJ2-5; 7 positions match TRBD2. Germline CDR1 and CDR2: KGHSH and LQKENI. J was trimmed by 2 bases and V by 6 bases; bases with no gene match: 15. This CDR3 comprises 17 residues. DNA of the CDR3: TGTGCCAGCTCCCCGAGCATGGCTAGCGGCACTCAAGAGACCCAGTACTTC. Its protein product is CASSPSMASGTQETQYF.

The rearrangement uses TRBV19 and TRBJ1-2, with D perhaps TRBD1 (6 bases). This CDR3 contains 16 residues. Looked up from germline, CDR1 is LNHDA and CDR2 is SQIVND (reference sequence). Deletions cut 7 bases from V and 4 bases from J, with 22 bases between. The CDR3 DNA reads TGTGCCAGTACTAACCACCAGCCCAGGGGTGGCTATGGCTACACCTTC. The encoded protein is CASTNHQPRGGYGYTF.

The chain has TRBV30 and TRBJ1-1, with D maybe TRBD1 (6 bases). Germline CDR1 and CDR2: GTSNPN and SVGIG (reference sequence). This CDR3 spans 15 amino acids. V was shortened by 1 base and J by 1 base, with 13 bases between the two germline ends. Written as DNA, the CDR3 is TGTGCCTGGAGTGATAAGACAGGAAAGAACACTGAAGCTTTCTTT. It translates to CAWSDKTGKNTEAFF.

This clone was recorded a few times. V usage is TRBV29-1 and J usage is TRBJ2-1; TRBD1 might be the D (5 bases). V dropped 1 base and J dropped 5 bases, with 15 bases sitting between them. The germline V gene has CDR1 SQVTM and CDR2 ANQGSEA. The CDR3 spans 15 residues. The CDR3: CSVEGDRSPNNEQFF. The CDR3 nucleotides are TGCAGCGTTGAAGGCGACAGAAGCCCTAACAATGAGCAGTTCTTC.

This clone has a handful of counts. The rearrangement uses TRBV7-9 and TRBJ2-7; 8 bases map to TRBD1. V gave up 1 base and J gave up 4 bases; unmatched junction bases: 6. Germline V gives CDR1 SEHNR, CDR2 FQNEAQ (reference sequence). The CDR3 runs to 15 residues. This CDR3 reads CASSLVVTGEYEQYF. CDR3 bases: TGTGCCAGCAGCTTAGTTGTGACAGGGGAGTACGAGCAGTACTTC.

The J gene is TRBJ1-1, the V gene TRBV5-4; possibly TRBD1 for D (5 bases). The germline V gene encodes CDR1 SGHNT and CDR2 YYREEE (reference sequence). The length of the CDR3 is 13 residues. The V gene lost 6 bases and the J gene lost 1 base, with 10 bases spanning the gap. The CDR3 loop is CASIKQGNTEAFF. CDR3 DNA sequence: TGTGCCAGCATCAAGCAGGGGAACACTGAAGCTTTCTTT.

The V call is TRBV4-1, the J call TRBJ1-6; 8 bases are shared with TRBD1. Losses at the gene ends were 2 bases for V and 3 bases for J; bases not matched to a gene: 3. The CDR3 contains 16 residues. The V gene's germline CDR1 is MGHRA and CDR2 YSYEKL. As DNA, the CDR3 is TGCGCCAGCAGCCAACCTACAGGGGGCTATAATTCACCCCTCCACTTT. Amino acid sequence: CASSQPTGGYNSPLHF.

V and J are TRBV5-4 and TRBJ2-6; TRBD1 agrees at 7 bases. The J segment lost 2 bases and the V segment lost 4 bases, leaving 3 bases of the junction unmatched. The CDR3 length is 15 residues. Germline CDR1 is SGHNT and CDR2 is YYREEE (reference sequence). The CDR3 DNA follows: TGTGCCAGCAGCCCTGACAGGGCTGGGGCCAACGTCCTGACTTTC. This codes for CASSPDRAGANVLTF. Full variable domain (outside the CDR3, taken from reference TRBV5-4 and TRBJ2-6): ETGVTQSPTHLIKTRGQQVTLRCSSQSGHNTVSWYQQALGQGPQFIFQYYREEENGRGNFPPRFSGLQFPNYSSELNVNALELDDSALYLCASSPDRAGANVLTFGAGSRLTVL.

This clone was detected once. CDR3 bases: TGTGCCAGCAGCCACGGGGGGCCGAGGGAGACCCAGTACTTC. It specifies CASSHGGPRETQYF. The V call is TRBV3-1 (or the pseudogene TRBV3-2), the J call TRBJ2-5; D is perhaps TRBD2 (7 bases). This CDR3 spans 14 amino acids. Germline lookup yields CDR1 LGHDT and CDR2 YNNKEL (reference sequence). Trimming cost V 3 bases and J 5 bases, with 13 bases left between them.